This T cell receptor (beta chain) was found in a study of identical twins. Study observations and caveats: Beta out-of-frame twin sharing showed a weaker excess. A partial confounding effect on zero-insertion analyses could come from invariant MAIT and iNKT cells. The conclusions drew on cross-sectional statistical analysis instead of tracking the same donors.

As for this clonotype: The antigen remains unidentified. One end of the junction does not line up with germline, which may come from a read error.

It was template switching that added a universal primer site, and there were unique molecular identifiers on the cDNA. TCRdb reanalysed the 5' RACE reads using MiXCR and keeps one entry per CDR3 protein. The top ten hold roughly 0.46% of the sample, which has about 530,000 distinct CDR3 sequences, approximately 14% seen once. These sequences were also reported in another study, on yellow fever vaccine responses in identical twins.

This sequence originates from a woman aged 18-29 years in good health. Sample: CD4+ T cells sorted from blood.

In DNA form, the CDR3 reads TGTACCAGCAGTTTTCGACTAGCGGGACCTATCTCCTACAATGAGCAGTTCTTC. It encodes CTSSFRLAGPISYNEQFF. J is TRBJ2-1 and V is TRBV12-3 or TRBV12-4; TRBD2 aligns across 11 bases. This CDR3 comprises 18 residues.